The 10 T cell receptor beta chains reported below all come from one sample, sequenced in a study of CD8 T cells in Susac syndrome. When the RNA was reverse transcribed, random hexamers were used with an input of about 0.45 to 1 ug. MiXCR was run by TCRdb on the immunoSEQ multiplex PCR reads, yielding one entry per CDR3 protein. The table includes about 200,000 distinct CDR3 sequences, over 85% detected once. The sample consisted of CD4+ T cells from PBMCs. The receptors derive from a human donor in good health.

The chain couples TRBV12-3 or TRBV12-4 to TRBJ2-1; D is ambiguous. This CDR3 is 13 amino acids long. Trimming pared 3 bases from V and 7 bases from J, leaving 10 bases between. CDR3 region: CASSLLRLNEQFF. The CDR3 nucleotides read TGTGCCAGCAGTTTGCTCAGGCTTAATGAGCAGTTCTTC.

This clonotype was recorded only once. The chain employs TRBV3-1 and TRBJ1-6; tentatively, D is TRBD1 (5 bases). Germline loops: CDR1 LGHDT, CDR2 YNNKEL (reference sequence). Trimming stripped 3 bases from V and 9 bases from J, with 12 bases between. The CDR3 covers 14 residues. CDR3 in amino acids: CASSHEVGVSPLHF. The CDR3 bases are TGTGCCAGCAGCCACGAGGTGGGGGTTTCACCCCTCCACTTT.

This chain links TRBV19 with TRBJ2-5; the D gene is possibly TRBD1 (6 bases). Germline CDR1 is LNHDA and CDR2 is SQIVND (reference sequence). The CDR3 sequence is 13 residues long. V shed 10 bases and J shed 0 bases, with 12 bases lying between them. The DNA for the CDR3 is TGTGCCACCAGGGGTGTGGACCAAGAGACCCAGTACTTC. This sequence encodes CATRGVDQETQYF.

The chain couples TRBV7-8 to TRBJ2-7; D gene ambiguous. CDR1 and CDR2 from the germline V gene are SGHVS and FQNEAQ. The CDR3 has 11 residues. The V and J ends lost 3 bases and 1 base respectively, with 1 base between them. The DNA of the CDR3 is TGTGCCAGCAGCTTGTCCTACGAGCAGTACGTC. The encoded protein is CASSLSYEQYV.

The V call is TRBV6-1, the J call TRBJ2-3; 11 bases fit TRBD1. The V gene's germline CDR1 is MNHNS and CDR2 SASEGT. The CDR3 totals 16 residues. V was pared by 5 bases and J by 6 bases, with 10 bases of the junction left unmatched. This CDR3 is CASSTRGDRGKDTQYF. CDR3 sequence (DNA): TGTGCCAGCAGTACGAGGGGGGACAGGGGGAAGGATACGCAGTATTTT.

This chain links TRBV19 with TRBJ2-7; TRBD2 might be the D (7 bases). Germline assignment: CDR1 LNHDA and CDR2 SQIVND (reference sequence). The CDR3 is 13 residues long. V was pared by 9 bases and J by 0 bases, with 12 bases between. The CDR3: CASGGGASYEQYF. CDR3 coding DNA: TGTGCCAGCGGAGGGGGGGCCTCCTACGAGCAGTACTTC. The entire variable domain, with the rest obtained from reference TRBV19 and TRBJ2-7, is as follows: DGGITQSPKYLFRKEGQNVTLSCEQNLNHDAMYWYRQDPGQGLRLIYYSQIVNDFQKGDIAEGYSVSREKKESFPLTVTSAQKNPTAFYLCASGGGASYEQYFGPGTRLTVT.

J is TRBJ1-1 and V is TRBV4-1; 7 nucleotides line up with TRBD1. V lost 1 base to trimming and J lost 10 bases; unmatched junction nucleotides: 3. The CDR3 spans 12 residues. The germline V gene encodes CDR1 MGHRA and CDR2 YSYEKL. The CDR3 region has the DNA TGCGCCAGCAGCCAAGGACAGGGTTTAGCTTTCTTT. It specifies CASSQGQGLAFF.

The V and J genes are TRBV11-2 and TRBJ1-5; D is unclear. CDR1 is SGHAT and CDR2 is FQNNGV in the germline V gene. V dropped 4 bases and J dropped 3 bases, with 10 bases sitting between them. The CDR3 loop spans 14 amino acids. The CDR3 nucleotides are TGTGCCAGCAGCTCGACCTTAATCAATCAGCCCCAGCATTTT. The encoded protein is CASSSTLINQPQHF.

The chain employs TRBV3-1 and TRBJ2-1, with TRBD2 identical over 7 bases. The CDR3 is made up of 18 amino acids. Germline trimming cut 1 base from V and 7 bases from J; bases unmatched to any gene: 16. Germline V gene data show CDR1 as LGHDT and CDR2 as YNNKEL (reference sequence). The CDR3, as DNA: TGTGCCAGCAGCCAAGTGATTGGGAACGGGAGGCAGTTAAATGAGCAGTTCTTC. Residues: CASSQVIGNGRQLNEQFF.

CDR3 DNA sequence: TGCAGTGCTAGAGATACCCATAGGGGCTATGGCTACACCTTC. This codes for CSARDTHRGYGYTF. The V and J genes are TRBV20-1 and TRBJ1-2; tentative D call: TRBD1 (5 bases). V lost 0 bases to trimming and J lost 4 bases, with 12 bases between them. The CDR3 has 14 residues. Germline CDR1 DFQATT, CDR2 SNEGSKA (reference sequence).